This T cell receptor beta chain was sequenced during a study of T cell responses to AZD1222 COVID-19 vaccine. Generated by immunoSEQ multiplex PCR, the TCRdb table keeps only in-frame clones and is missing some. Here the sample spans 95,000 to 110,000 clones, 90% being singletons. With respect to this clone: What it binds is unknown.

The ends were cut back, 2 bases at V and 7 bases at J, with 12 bases in the middle. CDR1 and CDR2 from the germline V gene are GTSNPN and SVGIG (reference sequence). There are 13 residues in the CDR3. Study findings and constraints: Recipients of AZD1222 seropositive at baseline numbered only 6 or 7. Reports indicate that nearly half of spike-specific TCRs are directed at unmutated variant regions.

This clonotype was sampled from an adult in good health. Sequencing was performed on peripheral blood, taken on day 0 of AZD1222 vaccination. The chain links TRBV30 to TRBJ1-5, with D perhaps matching TRBD1 (6 bases). The CDR3 region has the DNA TGTGCCTGGAGTACGGGGGCCGGGCAGCCCCAGCATTTT. This codes for CAWSTGAGQPQHF.